The rows below give T cell receptor beta chains drawn from one sample of a study of a mutant IDH1 vaccine in newly diagnosed glioma. For these receptors, no antigen is known. Assay used: immunoSEQ multiplex PCR; TCRdb lists only in-frame clones, some missing. The repertoire includes under 35,000 clones, 90% of them detected once, and roughly 20% sits in the top ten. This specimen consisted of PBMCs, obtained from a glioma patient whose treatment included an IDH1 peptide vaccine. The receptors originated from a man younger than 30 with glioma. CDR3s leave out the opening cysteine and the closing phenylalanine or tryptophan. The D gene is left open where the match is weak.

d_call | v_call | cdr3_aa
- | TRBV6-5 | ASRRGGGLNTEAF
TRBD1 | TRBV7-9 | ASSPETGGPLRVAF
- | TRBV6-1 | ASSEKRVGGQPQH
- | TRBV29-1 | SVGGQGRRETQY
- | TRBV6-5 | ASSYRRNTEAF
TRBD1 | TRBV28 | ASSLQGQSVYEQY
- | TRBV2 | ASSELRRYEQY
- | TRBV28 | ASRHRLQGIGELF
- | TRBV7-6 | ASSLGGAEGYT
- | TRBV7-3 | ASRMGGEGSGELF
- | TRBV29-1 | SVEAAAANYGYT
- | TRBV19 | ASTLGPELNTEAF
- | TRBV6-1 | ASSETAGANVLT
- | TRBV7-7 | ASGTRETQY
TRBD2 | TRBV4-2 | ASSQGLAGGVEQF
- | TRBV27 | ASSFKRVSTDTQY
- | TRBV6-1 | ASSEALYGSAEAF
- | TRBV27 | ASSPRTLSYGYT
TRBD2 | TRBV11-2 | ASSYETSGIVEQY
- | TRBV7-9 | ASREDRAYEQY
- | TRBV14 | ASSQDWGEQF
- | TRBV7-9 | ASSLGGVFDEQF
- | TRBV6-1 | ASSEGPGWGVMGTEAF
TRBD1 | TRBV19 | ASIRTGPNTEAF
- | TRBV29-1 | SVLRGGATEAF
TRBD2 | TRBV29-1 | SVARLADTGELF
TRBD1 | TRBV10-3 | AISGTGTGGMNTEAF
- | TRBV28 | ASSGSGTANTEAF
TRBD2 | TRBV6-5 | ASSYRTSGAPGEQF
- | TRBV6-5 | ASSRGGNTEAF
- | TRBV4-2 | ASSPAGGDQETQY
TRBD2 | TRBV7-2 | ASSLPGLAGGKGTQY
- | TRBV6-5 | ASINLGMNTEAF
- | TRBV5-4 | ASSLTGNTGELF
- | TRBV21-1 | ASSPPGPYEQY
TRBD1 | TRBV7-9 | ASSSGTGSYEQY
- | TRBV7-2 | ASSLARVFGQGRFPLH
- | TRBV4-2 | ASSQDPGGYGYT